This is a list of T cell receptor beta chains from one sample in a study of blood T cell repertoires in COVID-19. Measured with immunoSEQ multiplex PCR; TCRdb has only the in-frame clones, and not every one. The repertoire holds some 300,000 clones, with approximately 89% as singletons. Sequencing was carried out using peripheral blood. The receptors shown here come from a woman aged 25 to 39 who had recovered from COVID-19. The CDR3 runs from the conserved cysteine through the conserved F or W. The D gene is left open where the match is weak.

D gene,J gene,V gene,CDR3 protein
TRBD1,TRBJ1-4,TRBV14,CASSQRRVSQGGGEKLFF
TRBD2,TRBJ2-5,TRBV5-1,CASSPRTSGGGETQYF
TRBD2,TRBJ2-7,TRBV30,CAWRPGLAGGSREQYF
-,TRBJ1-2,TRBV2,CASGDNSNYGYTF
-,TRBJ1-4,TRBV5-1,CASSRTSNEKLFF
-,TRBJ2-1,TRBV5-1,CASSLTGGDEQFF
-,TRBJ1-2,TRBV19,CASHYADRTNYGYTF
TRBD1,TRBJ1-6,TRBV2,CASSGGQGMGSPLHF
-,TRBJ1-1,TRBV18,CASSPTGGMMNTEAFF
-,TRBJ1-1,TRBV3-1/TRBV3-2,CASSQSPSTEAFF
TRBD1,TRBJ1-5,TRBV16,CASSVVTGDAQHF
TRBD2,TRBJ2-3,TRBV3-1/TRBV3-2,CASSQDSLAGGNTDTQYF
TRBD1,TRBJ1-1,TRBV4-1,CASSQDRGQGVKAEAFF
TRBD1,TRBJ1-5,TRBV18,CASSPGTGASNQPQHF
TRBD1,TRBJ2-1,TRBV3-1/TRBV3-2,CASSTGTAYNEQFF
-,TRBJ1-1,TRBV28,CASRGWTEINTEAFF
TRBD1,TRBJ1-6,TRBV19,CASSTDRSNSPLHF
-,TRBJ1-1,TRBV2,CASWEGNTEAFF
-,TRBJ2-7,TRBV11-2,CASSPVRGHEQYF
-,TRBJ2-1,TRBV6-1,CASSEAAGEQFF
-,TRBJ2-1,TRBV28,CASARGSSYNEQFF